This note documents a single T cell receptor (beta chain) sequence. The antigen remains undetermined. These data are taken from a study of T cells in localized non-small cell lung cancer. The CDR3 covers 17 residues. The junction had 5 bases not matched to a gene; V was cut back by 2 bases and J by 3 bases. Germline CDR1 LNHNV, CDR2 YYDKDF (reference sequence). Clones were read by immunoSEQ multiplex PCR, and TCRdb kept only the in-frame ones, dropping some. The table has about 82,000 clones, about 78% seen once; the top ten hold 15% to 20%. Study-level points and caveats: Adjacent lung held a median roughly 50 of the top 100 tumor clones.

This chain uses TRBV15 with TRBJ2-1; 12 nucleotides align to TRBD2. The clonotype originates from a man aged 40-75 years with stage II squamous cell lung carcinoma. Here the sequenced sample was PBMCs, taken before any cancer treatment. The CDR3 nucleotides are TGTGCCACCAGCAGACGACTAGCGGGAGATGTCTACAATGAGCAGTTCTTC. Amino acids: CATSRRLAGDVYNEQFF.